The rows below give T cell receptor beta chains drawn from one sample of a study of beta chain features in type 1 diabetes. Produced via immunoSEQ multiplex PCR; TCRdb's table is partial and in-frame only. This table holds about 360,000 clones, around an eighth found once. The specimen sequenced was naive CD4+ T cells from blood. The receptor set was obtained from a woman between 18 and 30 years old with type 1 diabetes. The CDR3 runs from the conserved cysteine through the conserved F or W. The D gene is left open where the match is weak. Clone size is given for some rows only: seen once, a few or many times, or a class if the clone is expanded.

J gene | V gene | clone size | D gene | CDR3 protein | CDR3 DNA
TRBJ2-1 | TRBV6-5 | . | . | CASTKGREQFF | TGTGCCAGCACCAAGGGGAGGGAGCAGTTCTTC
TRBJ2-7 | TRBV2 | few | TRBD1 | CASTQKGAGEQYF | TGTGCCAGCACGCAAAAGGGGGCTGGAGAGCAGTACTTC
TRBJ2-1 | TRBV2 | few | . | CASSEAPQSSYNEQFF | TGTGCCAGCAGTGAAGCGCCACAAAGCTCCTACAATGAGCAGTTCTTC
TRBJ2-7 | TRBV7-2 | few | . | CASSLVWSSGSYEQYF | TGTGCCAGCAGCTTAGTGTGGTCCTCAGGGTCCTACGAGCAGTACTTC
TRBJ2-5 | TRBV7-8 | . | . | CASSPTRETQYF | TGTGCCAGCAGTCCCACTCGGGAGACCCAGTACTTC
TRBJ2-7 | TRBV5-1 | few | TRBD2 | CASSGPGTSGSGEQYF | TGCGCCAGCAGCGGCCCCGGGACTAGCGGGTCAGGCGAGCAGTACTTC
TRBJ2-1 | TRBV9 | few | TRBD2 | CASSVGTSGSNEQFF | TGTGCCAGCAGCGTCGGGACTAGCGGGAGCAATGAGCAGTTCTTC
TRBJ2-3 | TRBV9 | . | TRBD2 | CASSRREGRDTQYF | TGTGCCAGCAGTAGGCGGGAGGGCCGAGATACGCAGTATTTT
TRBJ2-7 | TRBV7-2 | . | TRBD2 | CASSLSRGGNYEQYF | TGTGCCAGCAGCTTGTCGCGGGGGGGAAACTACGAGCAGTACTTC
TRBJ1-1 | TRBV6-5 | few | . | CASSSTGFEAFF | TGTGCCAGCAGCTCAACAGGGTTTGAAGCTTTCTTT
TRBJ2-3 | TRBV7-9 | few | . | CASSRDTDTQYF | TGTGCCAGCAGCCGAGACACAGATACGCAGTATTTT
TRBJ2-7 | TRBV5-1 | . | . | CASSSLVSQGTLYEQYF | TGCGCCAGCAGCTCACTGGTCAGCCAGGGGACACTCTACGAGCAGTACTTC
TRBJ2-7 | TRBV7-6 | . | . | CASSFRGQGEQYF | TGTGCCAGCAGCTTTCGTGGTCAGGGCGAGCAGTACTTC
TRBJ2-7 | TRBV15 | . | . | CATERSGGSSYEQYF | TGTGCCACCGAAAGGTCTGGCGGGTCGTCCTACGAGCAGTACTTC
TRBJ1-4 | TRBV2 | few | . | CASSEAVQGARKLFF | TGTGCCAGCAGTGAAGCGGTACAGGGTGCTAGAAAACTGTTTTTT
TRBJ1-2 | TRBV7-9 | . | TRBD1 | CASSFDRGGYTF | TGTGCCAGCAGCTTTGACAGGGGGGGCTACACCTTC
TRBJ1-5 | TRBV18 | few | TRBD1 | CASSLGTGQTNQPQHF | TGTGCCAGCTCACTTGGGACAGGCCAAACCAATCAGCCCCAGCATTTT
TRBJ2-1 | TRBV7-2 | few | . | CASSFSRDNEQFF | TGTGCCAGCAGTTTTAGCAGAGACAATGAGCAGTTCTTC
TRBJ1-2 | TRBV2 | few | . | CASTPGGDYGYTF | TGTGCCAGCACCCCCGGAGGGGACTATGGCTACACCTTC
TRBJ2-6 | TRBV27 | few | TRBD1 | CATTGGHGANVLTF | TGTGCCACTACAGGGGGCCATGGGGCCAACGTCCTGACTTTC
TRBJ2-1 | TRBV10-3 | . | TRBD2 | CAISESTGAGGEQFF | TGTGCCATCAGTGAGTCTACGGGGGCGGGGGGTGAGCAGTTCTTC
TRBJ2-1 | TRBV28 | few | TRBD1 | CASRSGGTQFF | TGTGCCAGCAGGTCAGGGGGCACGCAGTTCTTC
TRBJ2-5 | TRBV19 | few | TRBD2 | CASSPGLAPTVETQYF | TGTGCCAGTAGTCCAGGACTAGCTCCGACGGTGGAGACCCAGTACTTC
TRBJ2-7 | TRBV4-3 | few | . | CASSQVEGLYEQYF | TGCGCCAGCAGCCAAGTAGAGGGCCTCTACGAGCAGTACTTC
TRBJ2-5 | TRBV7-2 | few | . | CASSRRSTQETQYF | TGTGCCAGCAGCAGGAGGTCTACTCAAGAGACCCAGTACTTC
TRBJ2-1 | TRBV4-2 | . | . | CASSQEGAGVPNEQFF | TGTGCCAGCAGCCAAGAGGGGGCGGGGGTACCAAATGAGCAGTTCTTC
TRBJ2-4 | TRBV2 | once | . | CASSGYSKNIQYF | TGTGCCAGCAGTGGTTACAGCAAAAACATTCAGTACTTC
TRBJ1-1 | TRBV5-6 | . | . | CASSLRGEAFF | TGTGCCAGCAGCTTGAGGGGTGAAGCTTTCTTT
TRBJ1-2 | TRBV29-1 | few | . | CSVDAIGGYGYTF | TGCAGCGTTGATGCCATAGGGGGCTATGGCTACACCTTC
TRBJ2-5 | TRBV7-8 | . | TRBD1 | CASSLAAQGVGTQYF | TGTGCCAGCAGCTTAGCGGCCCAGGGGGTGGGGACCCAGTACTTC
TRBJ1-1 | TRBV14 | few | TRBD1 | CASSGDRGARTEAFF | TGTGCCAGCAGCGGGGACAGGGGCGCACGGACTGAAGCTTTCTTT
TRBJ2-6 | TRBV4-3 | . | TRBD1 | CASSSDRDRSGANVLTF | TGCGCCAGCAGCTCGGACAGGGACCGCTCTGGGGCCAACGTCCTGACTTTC
TRBJ2-5 | TRBV18 | . | . | CASSPLIAQETQYF | TGTGCCAGCTCACCACTGATAGCCCAAGAGACCCAGTACTTC
TRBJ2-1 | TRBV4-1 | few | . | CASSQLAPYNEQFF | TGCGCCAGCAGCCAACTTGCGCCATACAATGAGCAGTTCTTC
TRBJ2-5 | TRBV2 | . | . | CASSVRLQETQYF | TGTGCCAGCAGTGTGCGGTTGCAAGAGACCCAGTACTTC
TRBJ2-7 | TRBV14 | . | TRBD2 | CASSHWTSGSYEQYF | TGTGCCAGCAGCCATTGGACTAGCGGGAGCTACGAGCAGTACTTC